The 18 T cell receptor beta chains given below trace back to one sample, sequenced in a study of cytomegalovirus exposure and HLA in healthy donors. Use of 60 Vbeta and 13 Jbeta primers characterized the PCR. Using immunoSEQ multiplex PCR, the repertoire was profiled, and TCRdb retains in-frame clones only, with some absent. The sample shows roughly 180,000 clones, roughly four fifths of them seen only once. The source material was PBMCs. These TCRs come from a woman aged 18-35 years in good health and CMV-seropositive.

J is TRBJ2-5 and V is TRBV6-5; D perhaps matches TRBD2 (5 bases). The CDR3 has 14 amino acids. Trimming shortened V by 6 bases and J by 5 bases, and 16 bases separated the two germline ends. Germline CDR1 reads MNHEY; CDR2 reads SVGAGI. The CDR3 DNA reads TGTGCCAGCAGCCCCCGGGGAGATTTGGAGACCCAGTACTTC. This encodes CASSPRGDLETQYF.

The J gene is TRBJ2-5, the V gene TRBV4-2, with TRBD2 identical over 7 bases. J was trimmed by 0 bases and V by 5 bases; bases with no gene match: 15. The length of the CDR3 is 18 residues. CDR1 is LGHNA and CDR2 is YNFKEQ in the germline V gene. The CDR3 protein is CASSTGLSGTKYQETQYF. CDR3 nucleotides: TGTGCCAGCAGCACCGGACTAAGCGGGACTAAGTACCAAGAGACCCAGTACTTC.

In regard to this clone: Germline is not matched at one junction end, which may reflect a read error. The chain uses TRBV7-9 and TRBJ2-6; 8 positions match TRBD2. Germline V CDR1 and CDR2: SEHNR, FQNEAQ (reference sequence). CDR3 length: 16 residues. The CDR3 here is CSSSPRGGFGANVLTF. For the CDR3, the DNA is TGTTCCAGCAGCCCCCGGGGGGGGTTCGGGGCCAACGTCCTGACTTTC.

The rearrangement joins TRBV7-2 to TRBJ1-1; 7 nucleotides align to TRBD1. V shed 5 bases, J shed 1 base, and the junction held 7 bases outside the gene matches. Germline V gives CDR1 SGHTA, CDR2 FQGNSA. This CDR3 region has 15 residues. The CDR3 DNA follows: TGTGCCAGCAGCACCGACAGGGTCTGGAACACTGAAGCTTTCTTT. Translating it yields CASSTDRVWNTEAFF.

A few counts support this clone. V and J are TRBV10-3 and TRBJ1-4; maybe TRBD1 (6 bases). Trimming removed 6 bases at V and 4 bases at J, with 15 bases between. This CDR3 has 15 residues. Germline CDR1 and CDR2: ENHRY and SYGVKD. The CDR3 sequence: CAISQGRRGNEKLFF. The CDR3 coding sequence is TGTGCCATCAGCCAGGGTCGCAGGGGTAATGAAAAACTGTTTTTT.

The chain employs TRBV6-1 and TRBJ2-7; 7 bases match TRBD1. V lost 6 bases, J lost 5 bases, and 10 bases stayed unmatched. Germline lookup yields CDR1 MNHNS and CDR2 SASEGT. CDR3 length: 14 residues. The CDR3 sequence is CASRDTLTGDEQYF. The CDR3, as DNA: TGTGCCAGCAGGGATACATTAACAGGGGACGAGCAGTACTTC.

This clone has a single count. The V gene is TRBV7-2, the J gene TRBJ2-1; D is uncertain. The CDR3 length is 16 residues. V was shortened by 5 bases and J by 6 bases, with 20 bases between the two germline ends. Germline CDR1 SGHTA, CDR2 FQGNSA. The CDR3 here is CASSPQADKEGNEQFF. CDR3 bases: TGTGCCAGCAGCCCCCAAGCCGACAAGGAAGGCAATGAGCAGTTCTTC.

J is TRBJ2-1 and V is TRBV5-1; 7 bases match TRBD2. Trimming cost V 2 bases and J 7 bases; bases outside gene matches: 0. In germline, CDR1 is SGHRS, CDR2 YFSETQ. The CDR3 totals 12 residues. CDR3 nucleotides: TGCGCCAGCAGCTTCGGGAGGAATGAGCAGTTCTTC. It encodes CASSFGRNEQFF.

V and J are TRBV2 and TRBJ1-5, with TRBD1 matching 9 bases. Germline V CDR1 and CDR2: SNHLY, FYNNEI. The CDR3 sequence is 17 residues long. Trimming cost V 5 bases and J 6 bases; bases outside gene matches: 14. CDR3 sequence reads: CASSSPGQGWRVQPQHF. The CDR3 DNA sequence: TGTGCCAGCAGTAGTCCGGGACAGGGATGGAGGGTTCAGCCCCAGCATTTT.

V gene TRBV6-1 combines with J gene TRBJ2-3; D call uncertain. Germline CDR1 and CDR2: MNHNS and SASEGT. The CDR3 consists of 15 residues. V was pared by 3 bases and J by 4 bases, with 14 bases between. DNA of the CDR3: TGTGCCAGCAGTGAGGGCTTGCGTGGGCCAGATACGCAGTATTTT. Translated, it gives CASSEGLRGPDTQYF.

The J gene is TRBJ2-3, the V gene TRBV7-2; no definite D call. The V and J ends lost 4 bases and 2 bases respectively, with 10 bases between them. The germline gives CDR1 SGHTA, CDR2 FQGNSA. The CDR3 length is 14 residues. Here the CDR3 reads CASSSHLLTDTQYF. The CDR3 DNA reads TGTGCCAGCAGCTCCCACTTACTCACAGATACGCAGTATTTT. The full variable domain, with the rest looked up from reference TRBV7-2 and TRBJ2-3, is GAGVSQSPSNKVTEKGKDVELRCDPISGHTALYWYRQSLGQGLEFLIYFQGNSAPDKSGLPSDRFSAERTGGSVSTLTIQRTQQEDSAVYLCASSSHLLTDTQYFGPGTRLTVL.

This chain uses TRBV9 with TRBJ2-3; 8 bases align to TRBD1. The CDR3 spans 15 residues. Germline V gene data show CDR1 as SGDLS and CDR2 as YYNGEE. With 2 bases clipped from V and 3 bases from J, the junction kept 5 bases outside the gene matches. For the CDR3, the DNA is TGTGCCAGCAGCGTCCAGGGGGCTACGACAGATACGCAGTATTTT. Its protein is CASSVQGATTDTQYF.

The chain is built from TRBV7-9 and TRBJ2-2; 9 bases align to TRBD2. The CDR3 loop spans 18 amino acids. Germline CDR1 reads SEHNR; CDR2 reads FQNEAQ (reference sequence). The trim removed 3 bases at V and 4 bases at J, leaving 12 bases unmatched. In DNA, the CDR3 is TGTGCCAGCAGCTTCCCCCGCCATGGCGGGGGGGTCACCGGGGAGCTGTTTTTT. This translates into CASSFPRHGGGVTGELFF.

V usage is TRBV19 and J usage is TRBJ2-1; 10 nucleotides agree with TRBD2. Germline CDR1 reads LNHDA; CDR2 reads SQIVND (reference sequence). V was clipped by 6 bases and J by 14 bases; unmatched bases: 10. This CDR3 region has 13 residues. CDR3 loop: CASSSSGGASEFF. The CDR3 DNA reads TGTGCCAGTAGCTCGAGCGGGGGGGCCTCGGAGTTCTTC.

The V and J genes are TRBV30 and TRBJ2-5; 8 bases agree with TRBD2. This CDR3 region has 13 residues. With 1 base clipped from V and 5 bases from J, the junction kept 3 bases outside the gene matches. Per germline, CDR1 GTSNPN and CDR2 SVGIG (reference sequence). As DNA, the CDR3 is TGTGCCTGGAGTGCGGGGGGGCCGGAGACCCAGTACTTC. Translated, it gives CAWSAGGPETQYF.

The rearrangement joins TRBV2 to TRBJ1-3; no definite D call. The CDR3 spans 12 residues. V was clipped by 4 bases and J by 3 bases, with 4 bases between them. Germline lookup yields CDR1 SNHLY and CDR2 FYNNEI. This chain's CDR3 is CASSANGNTIYF. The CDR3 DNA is TGTGCCAGCAGTGCCAATGGAAACACCATATATTTT.

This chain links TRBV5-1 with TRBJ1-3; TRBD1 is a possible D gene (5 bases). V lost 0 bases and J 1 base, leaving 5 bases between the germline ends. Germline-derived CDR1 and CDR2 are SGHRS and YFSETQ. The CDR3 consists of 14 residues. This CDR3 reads CASSLAGSGNTIYF. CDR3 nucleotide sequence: TGCGCCAGCAGCTTGGCAGGGTCTGGAAACACCATATATTTT.

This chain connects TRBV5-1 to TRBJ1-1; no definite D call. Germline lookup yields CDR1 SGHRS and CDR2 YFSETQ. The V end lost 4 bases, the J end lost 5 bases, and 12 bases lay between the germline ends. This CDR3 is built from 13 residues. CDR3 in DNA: TGCGCCAGCAGCCCTATGTCGTCGACTGAAGCTTTCTTT. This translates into CASSPMSSTEAFF. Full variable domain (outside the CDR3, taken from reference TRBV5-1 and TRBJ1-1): KAGVTQTPRYLIKTRGQQVTLSCSPISGHRSVSWYQQTPGQGLQFLFEYFSETQRNKGNFPGRFSGRQFSNSRSEMNVSTLELGDSALYLCASSPMSSTEAFFGQGTRLTVV.